The T cell receptor beta chain under discussion was sequenced for a study of shared clonotypes between healthy human individuals (dated by TCRdb to about 2020). Study-wide context: The cohort included three men and a couple of women between 18 and 49 years of age. For each donor, three plates each were used for CD4 naive and CD4 memory, two plates were used for CD8 naive, and one plate was used for CD8 memory. Blood TCR repertoires of about 5 healthy adults were deeply sequenced to estimate repertoire size and the extent of clonotype sharing between individuals. Different laboratories and diverse techniques were used to prepare libraries and sequence TCR repertoires, to increase sequencing depth and limit assay-specific biases. Between about 0.8 and 8.9 billion PBMCs per donor were obtained by leukapheresis.

Using the deep immunoSEQ assay, multiplex PCR amplified TCR CDR3 regions from genomic DNA. Extracted genomic DNA from each cell subset was spread evenly across all wells of several immunoSEQ 96-well plates, with each plate serving as a replicate. Each replicate PCR for sorted subsets received roughly 200 ng genomic DNA, equal to roughly 33,000 T cell genomes. Purified libraries were quantified with a Qubit 3.0 fluorometer, sized on a Bioanalyzer 2100, and re-quantified with the KAPA Library Quantification kit. Every immunoSEQ 96-well plate was sequenced on a dedicated single-read 150-cycle Illumina NextSeq 550 flow cell. Processing in the source paper ran as follows. Because the immunoSEQ output included only junctional sequences and no quality scores, the filtering could not be the same as the filtering used for full-length reads. To assign V/J genes and CDR3, sequences were annotated against IMGT germline references using PyIR, a Python wrapper for IgBLAST v1.9. Reads were removed for weak V/J assignments (E-value above 1e-6), missing CDR3, stop codons, out-of-frame junctions, or ambiguous translated residues. A V3J clonotype was defined by an identical inferred V gene, J gene, and CDR3 amino acid sequence. Percentage overlap between repertoires was calculated by dividing the number of shared unique clonotypes by the size of the smaller repertoire. Richness of each repertoire was evaluated using RTK rarefaction, the Chao1 estimator, and Recon v2.1 estimates of unobserved clonotypes. Generation probabilities were computed with OLGA for all TCRbeta clonotypes obtained by the gDNA method from four donors. TCRdb carries this immuneACCESS record with in-frame sequences only. Its versions omit some clonotypes, under half of them owing to an unresolved V gene in the studies checked, with the rest unexplained. V and J calls and clone size are given by that table; D and trimming were obtained from the DNA. The sample profile shows hundreds of thousands of clones; 90% to 97% of them were found once. The ten biggest clones cover around 0.1% of the sample.

Summary of the overall study and its limitations: Rarefaction of sorted-subset datasets indicated incomplete sequencing despite the large sequencing depth. Pairwise subsampling indicated that sequencing depth was expected to affect the degree of clonotype sharing among donors. Only blood was sampled, and tissue TCR repertoires likely differ from those in blood. Compared with non-shared clonotypes, the clonotypes found in all four sorted-subset donors had higher generation probabilities. Because the study included only a small number of donors, the genetic and exposure-history diversity represented was limited. About 5% of naive CD4, approximately 3.7% of naive CD8, 2.3% of memory CD4, and about 0.4% of memory CD8 clonotypes were shared across several donors. Naive subsets generally had larger estimated clonotype richness than memory subsets did.

The CDR3 sequence holds 14 residues, the cysteine and phenylalanine included. Of the read, only the CDR3 DNA is kept; its 42 bases are in frame from base 1. Germline trimming amounts to 5 bases on V and 2 bases on J, with 4 as the count of junction bases outside the gene matches. CDR1 and CDR2 were assigned from the germline V gene (reference sequence) as MNHEY and SMNVEV. With regard to this clone: Its antigen is currently not known. No base quality information exists; no much larger clone differs at one position.

CD8 naive samples consisted of CD45RO-negative cells that were positively selected for CCR7, yielding a CD45RA+CCR7+ population without TemRA cells. The donors were healthy, HIV-negative adults with no recently reported acute infections or vaccinations. Every donor was a Caucasian adult living in Nashville, Tennessee, USA. Blood was obtained by leukapheresis, after which PBMCs were separated by Ficoll-Histopaque density gradient centrifugation and cryopreserved in liquid nitrogen vapor phase. Analytical flow cytometry was used to check the purity and quantity of every magnetically sorted T cell population. From each sorted fraction, genomic DNA was isolated and quantified by UV absorbance on a Nanodrop 2000c.

Source material: naive CD8+ T cells sorted from blood. This specimen's cell subset or site label, per the study, means: CD45RA+CCR7+. The clonotype originates from a woman in her 30s in good health. This receptor chain uses TRBV27 and TRBJ2-7; the central 9 bases match TRBD2. The CDR3 here reads CASSKGTSPYEQYF. In nucleotides, the sequence is TGTGCCAGCAGTAAGGGGACTAGCCCCTACGAGCAGTACTTC.